These T cell receptor beta chains were read from a single sample in a study of technical replicates of blood from a few donors. Profiling relied on immunoSEQ multiplex PCR, and the TCRdb table lists in-frame clones only, not all of them. The profile shows just over 95,000 clones, approximately 94% of them singletons. Source material: T cells isolated from PBMCs. These receptors came from a human donor in good health. CDR3s include the opening cysteine and the closing phenylalanine or tryptophan. The D gene is left open where the match is weak. A clone size is listed for some rows: how often the clone was seen (once, few, many), or a class if it is expanded.

j_call: TRBJ1-5; clone_size: once; d_call: NA; v_call: TRBV7-3; cdr3_nt: TGTGCCAGCAGCTTTACAGGGTATAGCAATCAGCCCCAGCATTTT; cdr3_aa: CASSFTGYSNQPQHF
j_call: TRBJ2-1; clone_size: NA; d_call: NA; v_call: TRBV20-1; cdr3_nt: TGCAGTGCTACACGGGGGAGCGAGCAGTTCTTC; cdr3_aa: CSATRGSEQFF
j_call: TRBJ2-1; clone_size: NA; d_call: TRBD2; v_call: TRBV11-1; cdr3_nt: TGTGCCAGCAGCTTAGGGACTAGCGGGAGCATTGATGAGCAGTTCTTC; cdr3_aa: CASSLGTSGSIDEQFF
j_call: TRBJ1-3; clone_size: NA; d_call: NA; v_call: TRBV7-8; cdr3_nt: TGTGCCAGCAGCTTTGTGGACAGACCTCACACCATATATTTT; cdr3_aa: CASSFVDRPHTIYF
j_call: TRBJ1-3; clone_size: NA; d_call: TRBD1; v_call: TRBV11-2; cdr3_nt: TGTGCCAGCAGCGGCGGGACAGGGACAAACACCATATATTTT; cdr3_aa: CASSGGTGTNTIYF
j_call: TRBJ2-7; clone_size: NA; d_call: NA; v_call: TRBV4-2; cdr3_nt: TGTGCCAGCAGCCAAGAGGCGGCAGCATCCTACGAGCAGTACTTC; cdr3_aa: CASSQEAAASYEQYF
j_call: TRBJ1-2; clone_size: NA; d_call: NA; v_call: TRBV7-3; cdr3_nt: TGTGCCAGCAGCTTAAATTCAGGTCCCCCGTACTATGGCTACACCTTC; cdr3_aa: CASSLNSGPPYYGYTF
j_call: TRBJ2-1; clone_size: NA; d_call: TRBD2; v_call: TRBV30; cdr3_nt: TGTGCCTGGAACGGAAGACTAGCGGGAGGGCCTATGAATGAGCAGTTCTTC; cdr3_aa: CAWNGRLAGGPMNEQFF
j_call: TRBJ2-7; clone_size: NA; d_call: TRBD2; v_call: TRBV5-1; cdr3_nt: TGCGCCAGCAGCCCAGCGGGAGGATCCTACGAGCAGTACTTC; cdr3_aa: CASSPAGGSYEQYF
j_call: TRBJ1-2; clone_size: once; d_call: NA; v_call: TRBV5-5; cdr3_nt: TGTGCCAGCAGCGGCGGGGTTGGCTACACCTTC; cdr3_aa: CASSGGVGYTF
j_call: TRBJ2-3; clone_size: NA; d_call: NA; v_call: TRBV5-8; cdr3_nt: TGTGCCAGCAGCGTAACGTGGGGCTCTAGCACAGATACGCAGTATTTT; cdr3_aa: CASSVTWGSSTDTQYF
j_call: TRBJ1-1; clone_size: NA; d_call: NA; v_call: TRBV7-9; cdr3_nt: TGTGCCAGCAGCTTAAGCAGGGTAAACACTGAAGCTTTCTTT; cdr3_aa: CASSLSRVNTEAFF
j_call: TRBJ2-2; clone_size: NA; d_call: NA; v_call: TRBV4-3; cdr3_nt: TGCGCCAGCAGCCAAGATCGCGGGACAGTAGTAGACGGGGAGCTGTTTTTT; cdr3_aa: CASSQDRGTVVDGELFF
j_call: TRBJ1-2; clone_size: NA; d_call: NA; v_call: TRBV5-6; cdr3_nt: TGTGCCAGCAGCAATACAGGGCATGGCTACACCTTC; cdr3_aa: CASSNTGHGYTF
j_call: TRBJ2-7; clone_size: NA; d_call: NA; v_call: TRBV30; cdr3_nt: TGTGCCTGGAGGCATAAGGGGGACGTCTCCTACGAGCAGTACTTC; cdr3_aa: CAWRHKGDVSYEQYF
j_call: TRBJ2-7; clone_size: NA; d_call: NA; v_call: TRBV4-2; cdr3_nt: TGTGCCAGCAGCCAAGTCGAAGGGGCCTACCTGTACGAGCAGTACTTC; cdr3_aa: CASSQVEGAYLYEQYF